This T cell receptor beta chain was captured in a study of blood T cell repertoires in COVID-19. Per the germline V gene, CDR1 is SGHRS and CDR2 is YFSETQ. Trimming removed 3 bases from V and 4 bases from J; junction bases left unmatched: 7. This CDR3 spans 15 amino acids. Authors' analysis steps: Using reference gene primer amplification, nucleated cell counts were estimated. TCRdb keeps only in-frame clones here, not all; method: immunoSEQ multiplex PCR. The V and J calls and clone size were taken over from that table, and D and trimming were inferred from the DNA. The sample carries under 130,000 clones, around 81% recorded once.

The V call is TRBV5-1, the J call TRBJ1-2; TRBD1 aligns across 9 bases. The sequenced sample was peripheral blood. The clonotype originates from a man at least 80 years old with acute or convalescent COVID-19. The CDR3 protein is CASSSGDRAVYGYTF. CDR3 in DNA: TGCGCCAGCAGCTCGGGGGACAGGGCCGTCTATGGCTACACCTTC. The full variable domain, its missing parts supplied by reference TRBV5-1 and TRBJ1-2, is KAGVTQTPRYLIKTRGQQVTLSCSPISGHRSVSWYQQTPGQGLQFLFEYFSETQRNKGNFPGRFSGRQFSNSRSEMNVSTLELGDSALYLCASSSGDRAVYGYTFGSGTRLTVV.